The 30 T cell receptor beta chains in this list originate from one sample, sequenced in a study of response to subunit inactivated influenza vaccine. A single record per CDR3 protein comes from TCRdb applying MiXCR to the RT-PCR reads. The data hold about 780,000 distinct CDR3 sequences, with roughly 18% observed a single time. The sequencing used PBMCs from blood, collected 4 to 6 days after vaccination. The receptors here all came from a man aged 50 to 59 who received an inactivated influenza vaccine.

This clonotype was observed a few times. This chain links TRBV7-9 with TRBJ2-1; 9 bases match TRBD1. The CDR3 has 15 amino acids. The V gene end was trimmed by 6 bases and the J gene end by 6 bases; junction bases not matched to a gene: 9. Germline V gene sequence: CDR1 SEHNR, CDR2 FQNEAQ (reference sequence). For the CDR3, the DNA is TGTGCCAGCAGTGCTTATGGGGACAGGGTCAATGAGCAGTTCTTC. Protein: CASSAYGDRVNEQFF.

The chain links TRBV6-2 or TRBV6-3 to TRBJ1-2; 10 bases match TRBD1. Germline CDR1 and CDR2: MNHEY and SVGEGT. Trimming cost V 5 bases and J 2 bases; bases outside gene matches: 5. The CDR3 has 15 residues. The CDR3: CASSDPGQGNYGYTF. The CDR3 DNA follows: TGTGCCAGCAGTGACCCGGGACAGGGGAACTATGGCTACACCTTC.

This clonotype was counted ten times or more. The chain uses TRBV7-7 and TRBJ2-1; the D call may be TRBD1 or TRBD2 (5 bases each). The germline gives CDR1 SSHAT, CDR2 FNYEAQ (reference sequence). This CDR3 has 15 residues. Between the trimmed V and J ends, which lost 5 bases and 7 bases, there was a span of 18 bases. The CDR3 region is CASSPDGDPANEQFF. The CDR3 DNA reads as TGTGCCAGCAGCCCCGACGGGGACCCTGCGAATGAGCAGTTCTTC.

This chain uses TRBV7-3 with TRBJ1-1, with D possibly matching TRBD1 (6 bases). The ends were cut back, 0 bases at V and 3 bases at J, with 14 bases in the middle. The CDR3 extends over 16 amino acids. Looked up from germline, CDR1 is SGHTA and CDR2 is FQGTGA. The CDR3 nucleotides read TGTGCCAGCAGCTTAACCTCGGGCAGGGGAGACACTGAAGCTTTCTTT. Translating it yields CASSLTSGRGDTEAFF.

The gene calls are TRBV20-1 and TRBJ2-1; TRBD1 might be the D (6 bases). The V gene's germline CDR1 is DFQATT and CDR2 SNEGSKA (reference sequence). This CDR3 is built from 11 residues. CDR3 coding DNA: TGCGGGACACCCTCCTACAATGAGCAGTTCTTC. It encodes CGTPSYNEQFF.

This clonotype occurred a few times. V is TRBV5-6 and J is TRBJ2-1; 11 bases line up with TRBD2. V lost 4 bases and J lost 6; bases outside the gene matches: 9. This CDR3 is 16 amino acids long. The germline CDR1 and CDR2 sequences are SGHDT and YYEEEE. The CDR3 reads CASSMTSGKTANEQFF. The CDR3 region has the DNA TGTGCCAGCAGCATGACTAGCGGGAAAACTGCCAATGAGCAGTTCTTC.

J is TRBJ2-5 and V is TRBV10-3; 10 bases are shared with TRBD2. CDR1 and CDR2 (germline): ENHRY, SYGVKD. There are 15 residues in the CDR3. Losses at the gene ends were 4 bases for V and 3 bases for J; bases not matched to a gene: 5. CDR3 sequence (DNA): TGTGCCATCAGTGGAAGGACTAGCGGCAAAGAGACCCAGTACTTC. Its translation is CAISGRTSGKETQYF.

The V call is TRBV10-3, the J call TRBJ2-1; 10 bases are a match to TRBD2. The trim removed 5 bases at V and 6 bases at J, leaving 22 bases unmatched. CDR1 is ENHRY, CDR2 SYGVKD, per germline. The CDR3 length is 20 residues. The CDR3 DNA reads TGTGCCATCAGTTCCTCCATACTAGCGGGGAGCCTGCATGCCCCCAATGAGCAGTTCTTC. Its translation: CAISSSILAGSLHAPNEQFF.

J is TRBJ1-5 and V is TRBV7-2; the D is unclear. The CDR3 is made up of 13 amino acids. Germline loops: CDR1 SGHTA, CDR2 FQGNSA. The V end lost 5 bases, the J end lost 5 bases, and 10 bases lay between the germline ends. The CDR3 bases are TGTGCCAGCAGCCCCCAGGTTTATCAGCCCCAGCATTTT. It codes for CASSPQVYQPQHF.

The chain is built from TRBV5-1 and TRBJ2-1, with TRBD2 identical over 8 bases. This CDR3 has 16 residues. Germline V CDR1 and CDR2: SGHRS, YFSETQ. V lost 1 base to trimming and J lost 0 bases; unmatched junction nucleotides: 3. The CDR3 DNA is TGCGCCAGCAGCTTGCGGGGGGGTCCCTCCTACAATGAGCAGTTCTTC. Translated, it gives CASSLRGGPSYNEQFF.

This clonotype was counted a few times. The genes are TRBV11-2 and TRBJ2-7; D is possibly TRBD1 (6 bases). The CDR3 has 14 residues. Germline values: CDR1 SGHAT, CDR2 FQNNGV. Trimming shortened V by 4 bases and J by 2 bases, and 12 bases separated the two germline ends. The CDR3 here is CASSSNREPYEQYF. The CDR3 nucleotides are TGTGCCAGCAGCTCAAACAGGGAACCCTACGAGCAGTACTTC.

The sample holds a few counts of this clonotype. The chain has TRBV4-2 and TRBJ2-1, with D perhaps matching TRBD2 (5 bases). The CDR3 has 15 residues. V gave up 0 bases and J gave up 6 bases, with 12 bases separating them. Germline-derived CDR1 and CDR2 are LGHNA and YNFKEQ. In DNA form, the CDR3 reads TGTGCCAGCAGCCAAGAAGTATCCAGCGGCAATGAGCAGTTCTTC. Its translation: CASSQEVSSGNEQFF.

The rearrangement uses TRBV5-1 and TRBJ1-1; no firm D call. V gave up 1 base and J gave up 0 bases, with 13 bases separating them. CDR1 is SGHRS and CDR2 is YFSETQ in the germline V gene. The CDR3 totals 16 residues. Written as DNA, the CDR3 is TGCGCCAGCAGCTTGATCGTCGGCGGAATGAACACTGAAGCTTTCTTT. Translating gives CASSLIVGGMNTEAFF.

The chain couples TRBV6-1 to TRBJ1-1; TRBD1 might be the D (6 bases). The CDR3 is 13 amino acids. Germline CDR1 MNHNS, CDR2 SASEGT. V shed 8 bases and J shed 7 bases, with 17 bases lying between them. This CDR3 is CASYVGGWGEAFF. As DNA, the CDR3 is TGTGCCAGCTACGTAGGGGGATGGGGTGAAGCTTTCTTT.

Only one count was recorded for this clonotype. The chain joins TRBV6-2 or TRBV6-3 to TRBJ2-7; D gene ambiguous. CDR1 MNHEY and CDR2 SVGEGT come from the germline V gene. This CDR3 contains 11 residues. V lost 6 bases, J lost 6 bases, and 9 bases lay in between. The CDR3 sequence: CASSSRREQYF. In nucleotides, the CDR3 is TGTGCCAGCAGCTCCAGACGCGAGCAGTACTTC.

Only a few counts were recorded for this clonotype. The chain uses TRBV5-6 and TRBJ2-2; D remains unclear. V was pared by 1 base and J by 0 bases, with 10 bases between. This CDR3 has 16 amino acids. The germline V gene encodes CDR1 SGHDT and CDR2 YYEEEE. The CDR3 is CASSLSVGSNTGELFF. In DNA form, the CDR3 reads TGTGCCAGCAGCTTGAGCGTGGGATCGAACACCGGGGAGCTGTTTTTT.

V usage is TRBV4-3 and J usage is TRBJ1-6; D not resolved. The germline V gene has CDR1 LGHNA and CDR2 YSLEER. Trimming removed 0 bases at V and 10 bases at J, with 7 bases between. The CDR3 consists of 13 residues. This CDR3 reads CASSQELRSPLHF. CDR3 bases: TGCGCCAGCAGCCAAGAGCTTCGGTCACCCCTCCACTTT.

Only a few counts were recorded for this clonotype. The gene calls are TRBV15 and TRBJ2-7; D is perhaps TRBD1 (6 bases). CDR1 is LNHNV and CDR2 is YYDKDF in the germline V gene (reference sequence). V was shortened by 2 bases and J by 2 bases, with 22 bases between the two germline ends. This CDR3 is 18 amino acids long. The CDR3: CATSRPKEQGPLTYEQYF. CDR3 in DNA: TGTGCCACCAGCAGACCCAAAGAACAGGGCCCACTAACCTACGAGCAGTACTTC.

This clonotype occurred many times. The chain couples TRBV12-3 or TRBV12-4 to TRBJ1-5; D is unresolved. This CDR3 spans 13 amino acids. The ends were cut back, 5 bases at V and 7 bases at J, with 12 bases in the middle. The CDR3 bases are TGTGCCAGCAGTCCCGCGACCCGCCAGCCCCAGCATTTT. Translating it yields CASSPATRQPQHF.

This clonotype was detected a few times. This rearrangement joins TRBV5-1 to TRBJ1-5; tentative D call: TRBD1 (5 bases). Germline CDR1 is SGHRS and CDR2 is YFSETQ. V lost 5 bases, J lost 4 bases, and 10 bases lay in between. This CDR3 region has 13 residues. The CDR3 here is CASSDEGNQPQHF. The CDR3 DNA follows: TGCGCCAGCAGTGATGAGGGGAATCAGCCCCAGCATTTT.

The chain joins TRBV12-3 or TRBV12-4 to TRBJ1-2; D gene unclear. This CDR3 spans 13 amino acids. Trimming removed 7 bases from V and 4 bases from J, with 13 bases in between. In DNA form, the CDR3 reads TGTGCCAGCACCGCGGACCCCTCCTATGGCTACACCTTC. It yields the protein CASTADPSYGYTF.

For the CDR3, the DNA is TGCAGTGTTGGGTTAAAATACAATGAGCAGTTCTTC. It is translated as CSVGLKYNEQFF. The V call is TRBV20-1, the J call TRBJ2-1; D call uncertain. The CDR3 covers 12 residues. V was trimmed by 7 bases and J by 4 bases, leaving 11 bases between them. Looked up from germline, CDR1 is DFQATT and CDR2 is SNEGSKA (reference sequence).

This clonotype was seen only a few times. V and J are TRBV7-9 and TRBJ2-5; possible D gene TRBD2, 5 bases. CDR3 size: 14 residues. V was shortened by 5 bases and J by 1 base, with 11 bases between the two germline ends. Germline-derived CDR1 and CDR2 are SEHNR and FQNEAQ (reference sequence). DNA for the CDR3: TGTGCCAGCAGCCCGGGGTTTGGCCAAGAGACCCAGTACTTC. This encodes CASSPGFGQETQYF.

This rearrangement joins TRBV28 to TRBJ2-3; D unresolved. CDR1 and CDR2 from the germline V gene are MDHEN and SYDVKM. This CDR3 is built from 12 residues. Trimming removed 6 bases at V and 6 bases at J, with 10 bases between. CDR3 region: CASRASFDTQYF. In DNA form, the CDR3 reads TGTGCCAGCAGGGCCTCCTTCGATACGCAGTATTTT.

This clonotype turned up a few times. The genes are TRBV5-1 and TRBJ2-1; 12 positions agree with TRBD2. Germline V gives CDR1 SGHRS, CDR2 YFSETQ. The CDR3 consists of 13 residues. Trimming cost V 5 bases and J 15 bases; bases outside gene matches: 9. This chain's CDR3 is CASSRLAGGSGFF. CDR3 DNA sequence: TGCGCCAGCAGTCGGCTAGCGGGAGGGTCCGGGTTCTTC. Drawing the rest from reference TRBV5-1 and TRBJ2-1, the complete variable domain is KAGVTQTPRYLIKTRGQQVTLSCSPISGHRSVSWYQQTPGQGLQFLFEYFSETQRNKGNFPGRFSGRQFSNSRSEMNVSTLELGDSALYLCASSRLAGGSGFFGPGTRLTVL.

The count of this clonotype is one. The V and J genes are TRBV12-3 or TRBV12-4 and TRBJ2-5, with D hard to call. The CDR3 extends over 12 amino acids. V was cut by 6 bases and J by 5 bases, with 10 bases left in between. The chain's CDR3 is CASRSIEETQYF. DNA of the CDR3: TGTGCCAGCAGGAGCATTGAGGAGACCCAGTACTTC.

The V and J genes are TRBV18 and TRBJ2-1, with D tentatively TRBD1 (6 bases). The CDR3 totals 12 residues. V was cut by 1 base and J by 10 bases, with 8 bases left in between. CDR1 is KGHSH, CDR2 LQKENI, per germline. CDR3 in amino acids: CASSPLGTEQFF. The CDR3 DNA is TGTGCCAGCTCACCACTCGGGACAGAGCAGTTCTTC. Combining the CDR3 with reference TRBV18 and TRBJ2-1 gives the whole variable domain NAGVMQNPRHLVRRRGQEARLRCSPMKGHSHVYWYRQLPEEGLKFMVYLQKENIIDESGMPKERFSAEFPKEGPSILRIQQVVRGDSAAYFCASSPLGTEQFFGPGTRLTVL.

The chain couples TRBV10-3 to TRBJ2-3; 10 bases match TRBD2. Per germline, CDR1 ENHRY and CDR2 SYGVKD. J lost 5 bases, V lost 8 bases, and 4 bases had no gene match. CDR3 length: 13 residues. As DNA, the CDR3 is TGTGCCATCCAAGCGGGGGGGGGAGATACGCAGTATTTT. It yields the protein CAIQAGGGDTQYF.

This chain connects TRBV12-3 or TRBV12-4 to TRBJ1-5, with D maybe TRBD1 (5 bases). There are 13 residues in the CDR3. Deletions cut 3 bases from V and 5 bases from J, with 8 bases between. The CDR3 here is CASSFREDQPQHF. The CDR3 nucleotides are TGTGCCAGCAGTTTCAGGGAGGATCAGCCCCAGCATTTT.

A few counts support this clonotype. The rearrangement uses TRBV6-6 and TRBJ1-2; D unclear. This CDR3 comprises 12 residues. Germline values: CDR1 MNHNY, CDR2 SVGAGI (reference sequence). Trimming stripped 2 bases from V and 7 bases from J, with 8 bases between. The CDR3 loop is CASSYGSSGYTF. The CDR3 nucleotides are TGTGCCAGCAGTTACGGGTCCAGTGGCTACACCTTC.